Listed below are T cell receptor beta chains from one sample, sequenced in a study of T cell responses to AZD1222 COVID-19 vaccine. Libraries were prepared by immunoSEQ multiplex PCR; TCRdb keeps only in-frame clonotypes and omits some of them. This table has 130,000 to 150,000 clones, 90% to 95% appearing once. Sequencing was performed on peripheral blood, taken on day 0 of AZD1222 vaccination. Receptors originate from an adult in good health. Both conserved end residues are part of each CDR3. A D gene is named only where the DNA matches it firmly. Clone size appears in some rows only: once, few, many, or a class for an expanded clone.

v_call	clone_size	j_call	d_call	cdr3_aa	cdr3_nt
TRBV4-1	-	TRBJ1-2	-	CASSQAEEDGYTF	TGCGCCAGCAGCCAAGCCGAGGAGGATGGCTACACCTTC
TRBV18	few	TRBJ1-4	-	CASSPGSTNEKLFF	TGTGCCAGCTCACCAGGGTCTACTAATGAAAAACTGTTTTTT
TRBV7-9	-	TRBJ1-1	-	CASSAQTDTEAFF	TGTGCCAGCAGCGCCCAGACAGACACTGAAGCTTTCTTT
TRBV5-1	-	TRBJ1-2	-	CASQKSADNYGYTF	TGCGCCAGCCAGAAGTCAGCTGACAACTATGGCTACACCTTC
TRBV12-5	-	TRBJ2-5	TRBD1	CASAPGSGGSETQYF	TGTGCTAGTGCCCCTGGGTCAGGGGGCAGCGAGACCCAGTACTTC
TRBV6-5	once	TRBJ2-2	TRBD2	CAGRANTGELFF	TGTGCCGGGAGGGCGAACACCGGGGAGCTGTTTTTT
TRBV12-3/TRBV12-4	-	TRBJ1-2	-	CASSLDRLYGYTF	TGTGCCAGCAGTTTAGACAGACTCTATGGCTACACCTTC
TRBV21-1	-	TRBJ2-7	-	CASSNGSGIHEQYF	TGTGCCAGCAGCAATGGTTCAGGGATCCACGAGCAGTACTTC
TRBV19	once	TRBJ2-7	-	CASTRDGTYEQYF	TGTGCCAGTACCAGGGACGGTACCTACGAGCAGTACTTC
TRBV5-5	-	TRBJ1-2	-	CASSLVWAANYGYTF	TGTGCCAGCAGCTTGGTGTGGGCGGCTAACTATGGCTACACCTTC
TRBV11-2	-	TRBJ1-3	-	CASSSSGTIGNTIYF	TGTGCCAGCAGCAGTTCCGGGACAATAGGAAACACCATATATTTT
TRBV10-1	-	TRBJ2-7	-	CASSESCLDAYEQYF	TGCGCCAGCAGTGAGTCATGCCTGGATGCCTACGAGCAGTACTTC
TRBV7-3	few	TRBJ2-1	-	CASSLGGLYNEQFF	TGTGCCAGCAGCTTAGGAGGCTTATACAATGAGCAGTTCTTC
TRBV3-1/TRBV3-2	-	TRBJ1-2	-	CASSQGRVSGGYTF	TGTGCCAGCAGTCAAGGCAGGGTTTCTGGAGGCTACACCTTC
TRBV27	few	TRBJ1-4	-	CASSFFATNEKLFF	TGTGCCAGCAGTTTTTTTGCAACTAATGAAAAACTGTTTTTT
TRBV7-2	once	TRBJ2-3	-	CASSLSHRVPDTQYF	TGTGCCAGCAGCTTATCTCACAGGGTCCCAGATACGCAGTATTTT
TRBV5-1	-	TRBJ1-4	-	CASSLAGDGANEKLFF	TGCGCCAGCAGCTTGGCGGGGGACGGAGCTAATGAAAAACTGTTTTTT
TRBV12-3/TRBV12-4	-	TRBJ2-1	TRBD1	CASSQGVGEQFF	TGTGCCAGCAGCCAGGGGGTCGGTGAGCAGTTCTTC
TRBV19	-	TRBJ2-6	-	CASSIRQTSGANVLTF	TGTGCCAGTAGTATTAGACAGACGTCTGGGGCCAACGTCCTGACTTTC